These 8 T cell receptor beta chains were all obtained from the same sample, sequenced in a study of cytomegalovirus exposure and HLA in healthy donors. A multiplex PCR was run with 60 Vbeta primers and 13 Jbeta primers. Repertoires were generated with immunoSEQ multiplex PCR, while TCRdb's copy carries only in-frame clones and drops some. The table includes roughly 180,000 clones, around 80% detected once. Material: PBMCs. All receptors come from a girl between 5 and 17 years old in good health and CMV-seropositive.

This clone was detected once. This chain connects TRBV6-5 to TRBJ2-7; perhaps TRBD2 as D (6 bases). Germline values: CDR1 MNHEY, CDR2 SVGAGI. The length of the CDR3 is 14 residues. Trimming stripped 5 bases from V and 3 bases from J, with 14 bases between. CDR3 coding DNA: TGTGCCAGCAGTAATGACGGGGGTTTCTACGAGCAGTACTTC. Translating gives CASSNDGGFYEQYF.

This chain's CDR3 is CASSKTSRSLYGYTF. CDR3 in DNA: TGTGCCAGTAGTAAAACATCCAGGTCTCTCTATGGCTACACCTTC. This rearrangement joins TRBV19 to TRBJ1-2; D is unclear. Trimming left V 4 bases short and J 4 bases short, with 16 bases between. From germline, CDR1 is LNHDA and CDR2 SQIVND (reference sequence). The CDR3 extends over 15 amino acids.

The J gene is TRBJ2-1, the V gene TRBV6-4; perhaps TRBD2 as D (6 bases). Trimming took 4 bases from V and 8 from J, leaving 18 bases between them. Per germline, CDR1 MRHNA and CDR2 SNTAGT. This CDR3 comprises 15 residues. CDR3 bases: TGTGCCAGCAGTGCCGGTGCTAGCGAGTCCCATGAGCAGTTCTTC. It specifies CASSAGASESHEQFF.

The rearrangement joins TRBV5-5 to TRBJ2-5, with D maybe TRBD2 (5 bases). The CDR3 is 14 amino acids. V dropped 2 bases and J dropped 3 bases, with 11 bases sitting between them. Germline assignment: CDR1 SGHKS and CDR2 YYEKEE (reference sequence). The chain's CDR3 is CASSFWKEEETQYF. In nucleotides, the CDR3 is TGTGCCAGCAGCTTTTGGAAGGAGGAAGAGACCCAGTACTTC. The full variable domain, in which reference TRBV5-5 and TRBJ2-5 provide the parts outside the CDR3, is DAGVTQSPTHLIKTRGQQVTLRCSPISGHKSVSWYQQVLGQGPQFIFQYYEKEERGRGNFPDRFSARQFPNYSSELNVNALLLGDSALYLCASSFWKEEETQYFGPGTRLLVL.

The chain links TRBV10-3 to TRBJ2-3; D gene unclear. Germline V gives CDR1 ENHRY, CDR2 SYGVKD. This CDR3 is 12 amino acids long. The ends were cut back, 5 bases at V and 2 bases at J, with 5 bases in the middle. The CDR3 coding sequence is TGTGCCATCAGTAGACACACAGATACGCAGTATTTT. Translated: CAISRHTDTQYF.

The chain employs TRBV19 and TRBJ2-7, with 9 bases identical to TRBD1. This CDR3 contains 20 residues. Trimming at V came to 0 bases and at J to 2 bases, leaving 17 bases not matched to a gene. Germline assignment: CDR1 LNHDA and CDR2 SQIVND (reference sequence). The CDR3 DNA sequence: TGTGCCAGTAGTATAGAGGTGGTTGCGGGCCCCGGGACAGGGACCTACGAGCAGTACTTC. Protein: CASSIEVVAGPGTGTYEQYF.

This clone was seen only a few times. Here the CDR3 DNA reads TGTGCCAGCAGCTTACGAGCGGGCTTGGGAGAGACCCAGTACTTC. As protein: CASSLRAGLGETQYF. V and J are TRBV7-9 and TRBJ2-5, with D possibly being TRBD2 (6 bases). The V end was cut by 2 bases, the J end by 4 bases, with 14 bases between. CDR3 size: 15 residues. Per the germline V gene, CDR1 is SEHNR and CDR2 is FQNEAQ (reference sequence).

V is TRBV5-1 and J is TRBJ2-1, with a tentative D call TRBD1 (5 bases). Germline V gene sequence: CDR1 SGHRS, CDR2 YFSETQ. CDR3 size: 17 residues. Trimming left V 2 bases short and J 3 bases short, with 18 bases between. As DNA, the CDR3 is TGCGCCAGCAGCTTCCCCCAGCCCAGGGCAGTCTACAATGAGCAGTTCTTC. This encodes CASSFPQPRAVYNEQFF.